This T cell receptor beta chain was recovered during a study of vaccination and CD4 T cells after COVID-19. General study findings and limits: Spike mono-reactivity was evident in 304 of the 307 vaccine-specific clones derived from convalescent patients. Researchers report that a median approximately 86% of reactive clones in convalescent patients surfaced only post-vaccination. A nonsignificant rise from roughly 22 to 38 was seen in the median number of SARS-CoV-2-reactive clonotypes.

Details on this clonotype: Its antigen is still unknown.

Treatment reported: approximately 11-day PBMC culture with coronavirus spike peptide pools or control peptides (ViraFEST assay). With the Oncomine TCR Beta short-read assay, DNA from cultured CD4+ T cells was sequenced. Once CD4+ T cells had been cultured, genomic DNA was extracted from them. TCRdb passed the PCR reads through MiXCR, listing each CDR3 protein once. The data contain 3,000 to 4,500 distinct CDR3 sequences, over 20% of them singletons. Germline loops: CDR1 DFQATT, CDR2 SNEGSKA (reference sequence). After removal of 5 bases from V and 6 bases from J, the junction contained 9 bases not matched to a gene. The CDR3 runs 14 residues.

The sequenced sample was CD4+ T cells from blood, cultured in vitro. The source of this sequence is a human donor who had recovered from COVID-19. V and J are TRBV20-1 and TRBJ2-7; 11 nucleotides align to TRBD1. The CDR3 nucleotides read TGCAGTGCTCCTAGGACAGGGGGCTTAGGCGAGCAGTACTTC. This sequence encodes CSAPRTGGLGEQYF.